The present T cell receptor beta chain was sequenced within a study of blood T cells in healthy people across ages. On this clonotype itself: What it binds is not known.

Through a sample-barcoded 5' primer and a J-beta primer mix, a second PCR was run for roughly 6 to 12 cycles. Each cDNA molecule received a tag from a template-switch adaptor that had 12 random nucleotides. Each CDR3 protein is one row after TCRdb ran MiXCR on the 5' RACE reads. The table has hundreds of thousands of distinct CDR3 sequences, 45% to 50% seen once. Germline CDR1 and CDR2: SGHRS and YFSETQ. The CDR3 contains 17 residues. V was pared by 4 bases and J by 2 bases, with 14 bases of the junction left unmatched. Study conclusions and caveats: The diversity estimates, figures obtained from one million T cells, were considered underestimates. Older individuals had lower TCR beta diversity per million T cells (the decline was roughly linear). Comparison with aged donors showed that long-lived donors had more naive CD4+ cells and higher diversity.

The sequenced sample consisted of blood. The TCR originated in a man aged 30 to 39 in good health. The genes are TRBV5-1 and TRBJ1-2; TRBD1 aligns across 7 bases. CDR3: CASSRGQADPTNYGYTF. The CDR3, as DNA: TGCGCCAGCAGCCGAGGACAGGCCGACCCGACCAACTATGGCTACACCTTC.